Listed here are 13 T cell receptor beta chains from one sample, sequenced in a study of blood T cell repertoires in COVID-19. The protocol was immunoSEQ multiplex PCR, while the TCRdb copy is restricted to in-frame clones and leaves out a portion. Among over 55,000 clones listed, around 90% were seen once. Sequencing was performed on peripheral blood. The receptors here all came from a human donor in a cohort sampled during active COVID-19.

In DNA form, the CDR3 reads TGTGCCAGCACCCGCGATAGACAGAGCTCCTACAATGAGCAGTTCTTC. This codes for CASTRDRQSSYNEQFF. The genes are TRBV7-6 and TRBJ2-1, with D maybe TRBD1 (5 bases). The germline V gene encodes CDR1 SGHVS and CDR2 FNYEAQ. This CDR3 has 16 residues. Deletions cut 7 bases from V and 0 bases from J, with 16 bases between.

The chain carries TRBV21-1 and TRBJ1-5; the table's D gene call, TRBD1, was not cross checked with the DNA. TRBV21-1 is flagged as a pseudogene. The CDR3 consists of 20 residues. CDR3 nucleotides: TGTGCCAGCAGCAAAGGTCGCAAAACAATGGACAGGGTATGCAATCAGCCCCAGCATTTT. Amino acid sequence: CASSKGRKTMDRVCNQPQHF.

This CDR3 reads CSASGGYGYTF. Here the CDR3 DNA reads TGCAGTGCTAGCGGGGGCTATGGCTACACCTTC. This chain uses TRBV20-1 with TRBJ1-2, with D possibly TRBD1 on 5 matching bases. The CDR3 loop spans 11 amino acids. Trimming took 3 bases from V and 4 from J, leaving 6 bases between them. Germline values: CDR1 DFQATT, CDR2 SNEGSKA (reference sequence).

The chain links TRBV27 to TRBJ1-5; 10 bases line up with TRBD1. The V gene's germline CDR1 is MNHEY and CDR2 SMNVEV (reference sequence). There are 15 residues in the CDR3. The trim removed 2 bases at V and 6 bases at J, leaving 4 bases unmatched. In DNA form, the CDR3 reads TGTGCCAGCAGTTTAGGGACAGGGGTAAGTCAGCCCCAGCATTTT. Translation gives CASSLGTGVSQPQHF.

This clone was recorded once. The chain carries TRBV2 and TRBJ1-4; possibly TRBD1 for D (6 bases). V lost 7 bases to trimming and J lost 8 bases, with 20 bases between them. Germline lookup yields CDR1 SNHLY and CDR2 FYNNEI. The CDR3 loop spans 15 amino acids. DNA of the CDR3: TGTGCCAGCACCGATGGACAGCTCTTGTCCGAAAAACTGTTTTTT. Translation gives CASTDGQLLSEKLFF.

The V gene is TRBV18, the J gene TRBJ2-7, with 9 positions matching TRBD1. V shed 1 base and J 3 bases; nucleotides not matched to a gene: 1. This CDR3 is 14 amino acids long. Germline CDR1 reads KGHSH; CDR2 reads LQKENI. DNA for the CDR3: TGTGCCAGCTCACCACGGGACAGGGACTACGAGCAGTACTTC. The encoded protein is CASSPRDRDYEQYF.

The chain combines TRBV11-2 with TRBJ1-1; D is unresolved. V was shortened by 3 bases and J by 3 bases, with 8 bases between the two germline ends. Germline CDR1 is SGHAT and CDR2 is FQNNGV. The CDR3 has 13 residues. This chain's CDR3 is CASSFREDTEAFF. Written as DNA, the CDR3 is TGTGCCAGCAGCTTTCGGGAGGACACTGAAGCTTTCTTT.

The genes are TRBV9 and TRBJ2-7, with 9 bases aligning to TRBD1. Germline-derived CDR1 and CDR2 are SGDLS and YYNGEE. The V segment lost 4 bases and the J segment 1 base; nucleotides outside the gene matches: 9. CDR3 length equals 16 residues. The chain's CDR3 is CASSTHGQGPSYEQYF. CDR3 DNA: TGTGCCAGCAGCACCCACGGACAGGGGCCATCCTACGAGCAGTACTTC.

This clone was seen only once. The chain is built from TRBV3-1 (or the pseudogene TRBV3-2) and TRBJ1-1, with D hard to call. The V gene lost 4 bases and the J gene lost 1 base, with 7 bases spanning the gap. This CDR3 is 13 amino acids long. Germline V gene lookup returns CDR1 LGHDT and CDR2 YNNKEL (reference sequence). This CDR3 is CASSPGGNTEAFF. As DNA, the CDR3 is TGTGCCAGCAGCCCCGGTGGGAACACTGAAGCTTTCTTT.

CDR3 amino acids: CASSILQGNNSPLHF. The CDR3 DNA sequence: TGTGCCAGTAGTATACTACAGGGGAATAATTCACCCCTCCACTTT. This chain links TRBV19 with TRBJ1-6; TRBD1 matches at 7 bases. The CDR3 consists of 15 residues. Germline V gives CDR1 LNHDA, CDR2 SQIVND (reference sequence). After removal of 2 bases from V and 5 bases from J, the junction contained 3 bases not matched to a gene.

The chain recombines TRBV13 with TRBJ2-7; 7 nucleotides match TRBD1. CDR1 is PRHDT and CDR2 is FYEKMQ in the germline V gene (reference sequence). The CDR3 totals 14 residues. The V segment lost 7 bases and the J segment 1 base; nucleotides outside the gene matches: 7. DNA for the CDR3: TGTGCCAGCACTTCGCAGGGGGAGTCCTACGAGCAGTACTTC. This codes for CASTSQGESYEQYF.

The J gene is TRBJ2-7, the V gene TRBV24-1, with a weak D call TRBD1 (6 bases). The CDR3 loop spans 12 amino acids. The V gene's germline CDR1 is KGHDR and CDR2 SFDVKD. V was clipped by 5 bases and J by 3 bases, with 7 bases between them. CDR3 coding DNA: TGTGCCACCAGTGTCAGGGGCTACGAGCAGTACTTC. Translated, it gives CATSVRGYEQYF.

The chain carries TRBV7-2 and TRBJ1-2; D is unresolved. Germline CDR1 SGHTA, CDR2 FQGNSA. The CDR3 is 14 amino acids. Trimming removed 4 bases from V and 8 bases from J, with 17 bases in between. The DNA for the CDR3 is TGTGCCAGCAGCTCACATGCGGGTTCGGAGGGCTACACCTTC. Translation gives CASSSHAGSEGYTF.